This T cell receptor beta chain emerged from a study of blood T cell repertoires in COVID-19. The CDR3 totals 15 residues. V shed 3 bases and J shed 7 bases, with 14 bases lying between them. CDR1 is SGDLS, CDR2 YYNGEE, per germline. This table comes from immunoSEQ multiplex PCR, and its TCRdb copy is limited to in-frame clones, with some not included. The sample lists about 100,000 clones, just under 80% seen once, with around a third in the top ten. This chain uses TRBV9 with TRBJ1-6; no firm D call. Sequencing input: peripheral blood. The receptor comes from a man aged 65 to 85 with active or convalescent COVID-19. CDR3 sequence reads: CASSGGAGENSPLHF. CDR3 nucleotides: TGTGCCAGCAGCGGGGGTGCCGGGGAGAATTCACCCCTCCACTTT.